The 8 T cell receptor beta chains below were found in one sample sequenced in a study of immune evolution from preneoplasia to lung adenocarcinoma. The repertoire was sequenced with immunoSEQ multiplex PCR; TCRdb's copy has only in-frame clones and lacks some. The table has 9,000 to 10,000 clones, over 60% seen once. Specimen: FFPE minimally invasive lung adenocarcinoma tissue. These receptors came from an older person with lung adenocarcinoma. Some clones in this sample may be carry-over from other donors' samples.

The chain joins TRBV30 to TRBJ1-4; no clear D gene. Germline CDR1 is GTSNPN and CDR2 is SVGIG (reference sequence). The CDR3 covers 12 residues. V was pared by 2 bases and J by 8 bases, with 9 bases between. The CDR3 is CAWSRLKEKLFF. The CDR3 DNA reads TGTGCCTGGAGTAGGCTCAAGGAAAAACTGTTTTTT.

The genes are TRBV6-1 and TRBJ1-5; TRBD1 matches at 12 bases. Trimming cost V 4 bases and J 3 bases; bases outside gene matches: 4. The CDR3 contains 16 residues. The germline CDR1 and CDR2 sequences are MNHNS and SASEGT. In DNA, the CDR3 is TGTGCCAGCAGTGCCCGGGACAGGGGGCTCAATCAGCCCCAGCATTTT. As protein: CASSARDRGLNQPQHF.

The rearrangement joins TRBV15 to TRBJ1-2, with TRBD1 identical over 8 bases. Trimming cost V 0 bases and J 7 bases; bases outside gene matches: 10. The CDR3 spans 16 residues. Germline CDR1 reads LNHNV; CDR2 reads YYDKDF (reference sequence). The CDR3 loop is CATSRDFPQGAGGYTF. The CDR3 nucleotides read TGTGCCACCAGCAGAGATTTTCCGCAGGGGGCAGGTGGCTACACCTTC.

In this sample, this clone turned up once. The chain employs TRBV2 and TRBJ1-4; TRBD1 is a possible D gene (6 bases). Per germline, CDR1 SNHLY and CDR2 FYNNEI. This CDR3 comprises 13 residues. Trimming pared 7 bases from V and 8 bases from J, leaving 14 bases between. The CDR3: CASTLTGLEKLFF. In DNA, the CDR3 is TGTGCCAGCACCCTCACAGGGCTAGAAAAACTGTTTTTT.

About this clone: One end of the junction is discordant with germline, which a read error may explain. This chain connects TRBV4-1 to TRBJ1-4; 7 nucleotides align to TRBD1. Germline CDR1 MGHRA, CDR2 YSYEKL. The CDR3 sequence is 15 residues long. The CDR3 loop is CANSHSQGSGEKLFF. The DNA for the CDR3 is TGCGCCAACAGCCACTCACAGGGGTCGGGGGAAAAACTGTTTTTT.

The chain joins TRBV4-1 to TRBJ2-1, with TRBD2 identical over 7 bases. With V trimmed by 0 bases and J by 8 bases, 10 bases remained unmatched. This CDR3 comprises 16 residues. Germline V gene lookup returns CDR1 MGHRA and CDR2 YSYEKL. The CDR3 sequence is CASSQDDVSGRDEQFF. The CDR3 DNA follows: TGCGCCAGCAGCCAAGATGATGTGTCAGGGAGGGATGAGCAGTTCTTC.

The rearrangement joins TRBV28 to TRBJ1-2, with TRBD1 identical over 11 bases. The CDR3 runs to 16 residues. Trimming took 2 bases from V and 5 from J; bases not matched to a gene: 7. CDR1 is MDHEN and CDR2 is SYDVKM in the germline V gene. CDR3 nucleotides: TGTGCCAGCAGTTTACGGGGGGACAGGGGGTTATATGGCTACACCTTC. The encoded protein is CASSLRGDRGLYGYTF.

The V and J genes are TRBV19 and TRBJ2-5; possibly TRBD1 for D (5 bases). Germline loops: CDR1 LNHDA, CDR2 SQIVND (reference sequence). V lost 5 bases, J lost 7 bases, and 17 bases lay in between. The CDR3 is made up of 14 amino acids. The CDR3 loop is CASSLGSDSATQYF. The CDR3 DNA follows: TGTGCCAGTAGTTTAGGGTCCGACAGCGCGACCCAGTACTTC.